This T cell receptor (beta chain) comes out of a study of T cell changes during pregnancy in multiple sclerosis. Sequenced by immunoSEQ multiplex PCR; TCRdb stores in-frame clones only, minus some. The repertoire holds 30,000 to 40,000 clones, with over 85% as singletons. The CDR3 contains 15 residues. V shed 4 bases, J shed 5 bases, and the junction held 8 bases outside the gene matches. Germline V gene sequence: CDR1 LNHDA, CDR2 SQIVND (reference sequence). The rearrangement joins TRBV19 to TRBJ1-5, with 7 bases identical to TRBD1. Material: CD4+ T cells from peripheral blood mononuclear cells, obtained before pregnancy. The clonotype was recovered from a female donor with multiple sclerosis, enrolled in a pregnancy study. CDR3 amino acids: CASSTERGRHQPQHF. The CDR3 DNA sequence: TGTGCCAGTAGTACAGAGAGGGGGCGTCATCAGCCCCAGCATTTT.